A single T cell receptor beta chain is shown here with its context. What it recognizes is unknown. With ipilimumab providing CTLA-4 blockade, focal radiation was administered to patients who had chemo-refractory metastatic non-small-cell lung cancer. The data were obtained in a study of radiotherapy plus CTLA-4 blockade in lung cancer. Whole-study findings and limits: Tumor-derived TCR clones expanded in blood after radiotherapy plus ipilimumab. Reported findings show early blood T cell clone dynamics, with interferon-beta, best predicted response.

The CDR3 covers 14 residues. The ends were cut back, 4 bases at V and 2 bases at J, with 13 bases in the middle. The germline V gene encodes CDR1 SGDLS and CDR2 YYNGEE. Repertoires were generated with immunoSEQ multiplex PCR, while TCRdb's copy carries only in-frame clones and drops some. This repertoire shows 60,000 to 85,000 clones, roughly 86% found once; its top ten account for over 0.75%. The sequence was obtained from a human donor with non-small cell lung cancer who had stable disease on radiotherapy plus ipilimumab. The sequencing here drew on peripheral blood, taken from a patient treated with radiotherapy plus ipilimumab. The chain combines TRBV9 with TRBJ2-7, with no clear D. CDR3 DNA: TGTGCCAGCAGCCCCCGGAGTGGCCCCTACGAGCAGTACTTC. Translating it yields CASSPRSGPYEQYF.